The present T cell receptor beta chain was sequenced within a study of early T cells in non-severe SARS-CoV-2 infection. Unique molecular identifier tags were affixed to discrete cDNA molecules. TCRdb re-analysed the 5' RACE reads in MiXCR, keeping a single row per CDR3 protein. The data hold around 30,000 distinct CDR3 sequences, with 4.5% to 7% observed a single time. With respect to this clonotype: A junction boundary mismatches the germline segment, possibly from a read error.

The CDR3 loop spans 13 amino acids. CDR1 LGHDT and CDR2 YNNKEL come from the germline V gene (reference sequence). The sequencing input was whole blood. The receptor was isolated from an adult who was a healthcare worker with PCR-confirmed SARS-CoV-2 infection or an uninfected control (not recorded which). This chain uses TRBV3-1 with TRBJ2-7; possible D gene TRBD2, 7 bases. CDR3 bases: TGTGCCAGCAGCCAAAGCCAAGGGGGGGAGCAGTATTTC. Protein product: CASSQSQGGEQYF.